This T cell receptor (beta chain) was captured in a study of graft-versus-host responses after intestinal transplantation. On this clone itself: As yet, its antigen is unknown.

V was shortened by 3 bases and J by 0 bases, with 11 bases between the two germline ends. The CDR3 has 16 residues. CDR1 SEHNR and CDR2 FQNEAQ come from the germline V gene (reference sequence). TCRdb keeps only in-frame clones here, not all; method: immunoSEQ multiplex PCR. The table lists about 90,000 clones, about 94% of them singletons. Specimen: unstimulated CD4+ T cells sorted from spleen or lymph node cells, collected before transplant. The chain carries TRBV7-9 and TRBJ1-4, with D possibly TRBD1 on 6 matching bases. This receptor was identified in a human donor who was the organ donor for an intestinal transplant. The CDR3 bases are TGTGCCAGCAGCTTTCAGGGGATGACAACTAATGAAAAACTGTTTTTT. The encoded protein is CASSFQGMTTNEKLFF.